A selection of T cell receptor beta chains follows, all from one sample in a study of OX40 agonist ivuxolimab in advanced cancers. The repertoire was sequenced with immunoSEQ multiplex PCR; TCRdb's copy has only in-frame clones and lacks some. The sample records 150,000 to 170,000 clones, 90% to 95% being singletons. The sequencing here drew on CD4+ or CD8+ T cells sorted from blood, taken in a trial of the OX40 agonist ivuxolimab. These receptors all come from an adult with an advanced solid tumor such as melanoma, head and neck, liver or kidney cancer. Both conserved end residues are part of each CDR3. The order of the fields is V gene, D gene, J gene, clone size, CDR3 DNA, CDR3 protein. A D gene is named only where the DNA matches it firmly. Size is stated for part of the rows, as once, few or many counts, or as a class when the clone is expanded.

TRBV5-4	TRBD2	TRBJ2-7	.	TGCGCCAGCAGCCAAGATTACCCGACTAGCGGGAGAAGGTACGAGCAGTACTTC	CASSQDYPTSGRRYEQYF
TRBV10-3	.	TRBJ1-3	.	TGTGCCATCAGTTTTTCGGACAGATCGAGCGGAAACACCATATATTTT	CAISFSDRSSGNTIYF
TRBV6-1	TRBD1	TRBJ1-2	.	TGTGCCAGCAGGACCGGACAGGGGACTTATGGCTACACCTTC	CASRTGQGTYGYTF
TRBV27	TRBD1	TRBJ2-1	.	TGTGCCAGCAGTTCCTCCTACAGGGGGCCTCTAGCCACTGAGCAGTTCTTC	CASSSSYRGPLATEQFF
TRBV6-5	.	TRBJ2-5	.	TGTGCCAGCAGACAACCCGGGGGACAAGAGACCCAGTACTTC	CASRQPGGQETQYF
TRBV4-3	TRBD2	TRBJ2-5	.	TGCGCCAGCAGCCAAGATTACCCGACTAGCGGGGGGGGAGAGACCCAGTACTTC	CASSQDYPTSGGGETQYF
TRBV14	.	TRBJ2-5	.	TGTGCCAGCAGCCAAGATGATTGGTCGGAGTTGCAAGAGACCCAGTACTTC	CASSQDDWSELQETQYF
TRBV5-1	.	TRBJ1-3	once	TGCGCCAGCAGCTGGGGGGGTGCTGGAAACACCATATATTTT	CASSWGGAGNTIYF
TRBV28	TRBD2	TRBJ2-1	.	TGTGCCAGCAGTTTGGGGACTAGCGGGAGGGCCGTAACCTACAATGAGCAGTTCTTC	CASSLGTSGRAVTYNEQFF
TRBV20-1	.	TRBJ1-1	.	TGCAGTGCTAGAGGGAGAACTGAAGCTTTCTTT	CSARGRTEAFF
TRBV7-2	.	TRBJ1-2	.	TGTGCCAGCAGCTTAGATCGCGGGACTTTAACCTTC	CASSLDRGTLTF
TRBV6-5	TRBD1	TRBJ2-7	.	TGTGCCAGCAGAACGACAGGGTATGGATACGAGCAGTACTTC	CASRTTGYGYEQYF
TRBV7-3	.	TRBJ1-1	.	TGTGCCAGCAGCTCGATGGTGAACACTGAAGCTTTCTTT	CASSSMVNTEAFF
TRBV18	TRBD2	TRBJ2-5	few	TGTGCCAGCTCACCAACAAAGGGACTAGCTGGGGAGACCCAGTACTTC	CASSPTKGLAGETQYF
TRBV28	.	TRBJ2-7	.	TGTGCCAGCAACCACGGGCTGCCAGCCTACGAGCAGTACTTC	CASNHGLPAYEQYF
TRBV4-3	.	TRBJ2-3	.	TGCGCCAGCAGCCGGCAGGGACAAGATACGCAGTATTTT	CASSRQGQDTQYF
TRBV7-8	.	TRBJ2-3	.	TGTGCCAGCAGCCCGGGACCGGCACAGGGCGATACGCAGTATTTT	CASSPGPAQGDTQYF
TRBV28	.	TRBJ1-4	.	TGTGCCAGCAGTTTAAGGGGTTCTAATGAAAAACTGTTTTTT	CASSLRGSNEKLFF
TRBV7-9	.	TRBJ2-1	.	TGTGCCAGCAGCTTAGGGCGGCACGGGATTAATGAGCAGTTCTTC	CASSLGRHGINEQFF
TRBV23-1	TRBD1	TRBJ1-5	.	TGCGCCAGCAGCCATCCATCCGGGACAGGTTCGGGCAATCAGCCCCAGCATTTT	CASSHPSGTGSGNQPQHF
TRBV18	.	TRBJ2-5	.	TGTGCCAGCTCATTTCAAGAGACCCAGTACTTC	CASSFQETQYF
TRBV4-3	.	TRBJ1-2	.	TGCGCCAGCAGCCAAGATGCTGTCGACCCCCGGAAAGGCTACACCTTC	CASSQDAVDPRKGYTF
TRBV6-5	.	TRBJ1-1	.	TGTGCCAGCACCACGGGGGGGGCGAACACTGAAGCTTTCTTT	CASTTGGANTEAFF
TRBV18	.	TRBJ1-2	.	TGTGCCAGCTCAGGGGGTCCTATACTTAACTATGGCTACACCTTC	CASSGGPILNYGYTF
TRBV10-3	TRBD2	TRBJ2-1	.	TGTGCCAGCAGCCCTAGCGGACGCTCCTACAATGAGCAGTTCTTC	CASSPSGRSYNEQFF